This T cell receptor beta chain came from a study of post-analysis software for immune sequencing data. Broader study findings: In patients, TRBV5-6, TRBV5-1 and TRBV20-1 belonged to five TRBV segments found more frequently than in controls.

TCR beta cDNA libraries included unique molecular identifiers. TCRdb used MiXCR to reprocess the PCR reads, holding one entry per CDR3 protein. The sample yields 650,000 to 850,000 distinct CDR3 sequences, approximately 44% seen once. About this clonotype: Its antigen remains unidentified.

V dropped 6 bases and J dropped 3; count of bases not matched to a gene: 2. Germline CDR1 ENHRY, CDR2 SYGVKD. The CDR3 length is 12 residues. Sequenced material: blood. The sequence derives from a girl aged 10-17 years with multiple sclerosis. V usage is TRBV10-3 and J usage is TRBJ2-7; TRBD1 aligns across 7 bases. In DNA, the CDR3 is TGTGCCATCAGGGGACAGAACTACGAGCAGTACTTC. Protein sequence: CAIRGQNYEQYF.